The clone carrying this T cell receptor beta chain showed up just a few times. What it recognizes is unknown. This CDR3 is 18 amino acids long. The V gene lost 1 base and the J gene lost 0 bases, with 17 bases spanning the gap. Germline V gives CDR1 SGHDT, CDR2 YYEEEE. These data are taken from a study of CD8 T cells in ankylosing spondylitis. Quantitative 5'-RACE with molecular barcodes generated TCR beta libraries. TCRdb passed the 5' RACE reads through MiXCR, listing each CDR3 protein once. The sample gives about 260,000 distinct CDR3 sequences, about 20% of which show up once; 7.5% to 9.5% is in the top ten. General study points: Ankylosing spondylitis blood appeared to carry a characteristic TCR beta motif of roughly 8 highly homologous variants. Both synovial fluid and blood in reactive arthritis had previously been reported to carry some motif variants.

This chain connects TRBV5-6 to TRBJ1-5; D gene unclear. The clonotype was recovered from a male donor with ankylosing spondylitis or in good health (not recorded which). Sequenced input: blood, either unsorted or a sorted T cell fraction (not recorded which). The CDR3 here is CASSLWSANLNSNQPQHF. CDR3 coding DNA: TGTGCCAGCAGCTTGTGGTCCGCCAACTTAAATAGCAATCAGCCCCAGCATTTT. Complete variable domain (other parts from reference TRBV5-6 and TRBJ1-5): DAGVTQSPTHLIKTRGQQVTLRCSPKSGHDTVSWYQQALGQGPQFIFQYYEEEERQRGNFPDRFSGHQFPNYSSELNVNALLLGDSALYLCASSLWSANLNSNQPQHFGDGTRLSIL.